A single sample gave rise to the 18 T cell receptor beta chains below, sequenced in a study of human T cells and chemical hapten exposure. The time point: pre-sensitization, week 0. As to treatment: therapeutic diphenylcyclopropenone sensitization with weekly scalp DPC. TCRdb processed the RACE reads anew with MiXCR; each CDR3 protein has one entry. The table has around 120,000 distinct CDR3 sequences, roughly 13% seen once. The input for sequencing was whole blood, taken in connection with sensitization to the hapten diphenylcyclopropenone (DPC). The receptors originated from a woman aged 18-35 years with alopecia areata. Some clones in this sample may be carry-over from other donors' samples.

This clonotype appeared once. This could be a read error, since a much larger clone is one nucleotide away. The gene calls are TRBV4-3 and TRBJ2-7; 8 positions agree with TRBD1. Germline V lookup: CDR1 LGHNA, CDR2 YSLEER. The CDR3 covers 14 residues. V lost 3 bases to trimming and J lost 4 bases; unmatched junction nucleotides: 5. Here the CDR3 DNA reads TGCGCCAGCAGCCAGACAGGGGAAGAGTACGAGCAGTACTTC. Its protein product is CASSQTGEEYEQYF.

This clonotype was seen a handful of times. The CDR3 DNA sequence: TGCGCCAGCAGCTTGGCAGGACTCTCGTACAATGAGCAGTTCTTC. Protein sequence: CASSLAGLSYNEQFF. This chain connects TRBV5-1 to TRBJ2-1; D possibly corresponds to TRBD2 (5 bases). The CDR3 spans 15 residues. V was cut by 0 bases and J by 4 bases, with 11 bases left in between. From germline, CDR1 is SGHRS and CDR2 YFSETQ.

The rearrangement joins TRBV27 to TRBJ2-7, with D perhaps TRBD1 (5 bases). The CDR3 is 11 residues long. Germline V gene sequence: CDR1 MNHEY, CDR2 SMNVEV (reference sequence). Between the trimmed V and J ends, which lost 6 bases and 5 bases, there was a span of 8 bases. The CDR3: CASSQGHEQYF. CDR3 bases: TGTGCCAGCAGCCAGGGCCACGAGCAGTACTTC.

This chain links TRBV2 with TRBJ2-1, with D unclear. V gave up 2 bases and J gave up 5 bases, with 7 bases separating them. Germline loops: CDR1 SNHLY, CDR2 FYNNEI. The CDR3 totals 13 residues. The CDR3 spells CASSEIIHNEQFF. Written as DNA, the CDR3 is TGTGCCAGCAGTGAAATAATCCACAATGAGCAGTTCTTC.

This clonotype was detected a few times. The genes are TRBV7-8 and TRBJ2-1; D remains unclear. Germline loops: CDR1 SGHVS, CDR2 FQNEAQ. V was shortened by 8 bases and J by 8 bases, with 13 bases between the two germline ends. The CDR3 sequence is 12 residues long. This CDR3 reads CASLLFFHEQFF. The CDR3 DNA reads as TGTGCCAGCCTACTCTTCTTCCATGAGCAGTTCTTC. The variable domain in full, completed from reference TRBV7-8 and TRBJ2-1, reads GAGVSQSPRYKVAKRGQDVALRCDPISGHVSLFWYQQALGQGPEFLTYFQNEAQLDKSGLPSDRFFAERPEGSVSTLKIQRTQQEDSAVYLCASLLFFHEQFFGPGTRLTVL.

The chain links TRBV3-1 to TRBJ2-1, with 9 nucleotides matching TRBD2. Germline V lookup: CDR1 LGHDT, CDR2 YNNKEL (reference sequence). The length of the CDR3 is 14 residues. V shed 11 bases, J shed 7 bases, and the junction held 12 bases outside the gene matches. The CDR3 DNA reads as TGTGCCTGTCATTCCAGCGGGGGGCGGAATGAGCAGTTCTTC. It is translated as CACHSSGGRNEQFF.

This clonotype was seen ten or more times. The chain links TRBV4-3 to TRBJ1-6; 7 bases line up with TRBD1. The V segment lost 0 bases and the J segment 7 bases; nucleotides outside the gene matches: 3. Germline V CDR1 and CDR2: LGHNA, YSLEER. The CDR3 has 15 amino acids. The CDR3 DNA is TGCGCCAGCAGCCAAGAGGGACAGAGAAATTCACCCCTCCACTTT. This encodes CASSQEGQRNSPLHF.

The CDR3 loop is CASSFQGARAGYTF. The CDR3 nucleotides are TGTGCCAGCAGTTTCCAGGGGGCAAGAGCTGGCTACACCTTC. The V call is TRBV6-5, the J call TRBJ1-2, with 8 bases aligning to TRBD1. V lost 4 bases, J lost 7 bases, and 8 bases stayed unmatched. The CDR3 sequence is 14 residues long. CDR1 and CDR2 from the germline V gene are MNHEY and SVGAGI.

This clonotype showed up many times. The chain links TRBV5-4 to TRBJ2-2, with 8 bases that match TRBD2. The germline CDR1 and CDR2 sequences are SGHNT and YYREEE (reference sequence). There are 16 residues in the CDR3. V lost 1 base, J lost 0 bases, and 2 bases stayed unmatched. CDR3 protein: CASSLTGGPNTGELFF. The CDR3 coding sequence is TGTGCCAGCAGCTTGACGGGGGGGCCGAACACCGGGGAGCTGTTTTTT.

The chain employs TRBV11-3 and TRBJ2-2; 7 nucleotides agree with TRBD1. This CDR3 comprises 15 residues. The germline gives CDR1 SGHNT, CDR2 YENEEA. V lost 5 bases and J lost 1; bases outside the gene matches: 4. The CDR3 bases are TGTGCCAGCAGCCCCTGGACAGGGAACACCGGGGAGCTGTTTTTT. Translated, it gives CASSPWTGNTGELFF.

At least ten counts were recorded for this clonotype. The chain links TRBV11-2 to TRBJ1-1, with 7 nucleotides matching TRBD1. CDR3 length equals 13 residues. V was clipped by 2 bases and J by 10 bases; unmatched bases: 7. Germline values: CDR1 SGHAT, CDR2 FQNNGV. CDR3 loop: CASSLHRQGAAFF. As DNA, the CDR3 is TGTGCCAGCAGCTTACACCGACAGGGCGCAGCTTTCTTT. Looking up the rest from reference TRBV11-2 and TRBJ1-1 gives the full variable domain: EAGVAQSPRYKIIEKRQSVAFWCNPISGHATLYWYQQILGQGPKLLIQFQNNGVVDDSQLPKDRFSAERLKGVDSTLKIQPAKLEDSAVYLCASSLHRQGAAFFGQGTRLTVV.

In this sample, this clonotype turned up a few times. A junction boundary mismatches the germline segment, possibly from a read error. The DNA for the CDR3 is TGTACCAGCAGCTTAGCTCTCGCGGCAGGGAAAAGAACCGGGGAGCTGTTTTTT. Its translation: CTSSLALAAGKRTGELFF. The genes are TRBV7-9 and TRBJ2-2; the D gene is possibly TRBD1 (5 bases). The CDR3 spans 18 residues. Germline V CDR1 and CDR2: SEHNR, FQNEAQ (reference sequence).

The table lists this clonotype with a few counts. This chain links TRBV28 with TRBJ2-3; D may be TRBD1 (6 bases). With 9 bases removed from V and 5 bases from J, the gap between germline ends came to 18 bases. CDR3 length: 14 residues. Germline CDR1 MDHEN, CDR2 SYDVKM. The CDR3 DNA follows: TGTGCCAGTAGCAGGGGCCACACGGGAGATACGCAGTATTTT. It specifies CASSRGHTGDTQYF.

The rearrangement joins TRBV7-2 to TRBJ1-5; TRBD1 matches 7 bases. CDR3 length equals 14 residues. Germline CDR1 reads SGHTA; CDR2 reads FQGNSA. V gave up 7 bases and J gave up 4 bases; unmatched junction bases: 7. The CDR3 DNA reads TGTGCCAGCACAGACAGGGACCTTAATCAGCCCCAGCATTTT. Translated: CASTDRDLNQPQHF. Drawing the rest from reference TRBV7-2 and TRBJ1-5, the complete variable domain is GAGVSQSPSNKVTEKGKDVELRCDPISGHTALYWYRQSLGQGLEFLIYFQGNSAPDKSGLPSDRFSAERTGGSVSTLTIQRTQQEDSAVYLCASTDRDLNQPQHFGDGTRLSIL.

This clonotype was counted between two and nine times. This chain's CDR3 is CASSLSRLETQYF. The CDR3 bases are TGTGCCAGCAGCTTATCTAGACTAGAGACCCAGTACTTC. This chain links TRBV7-7 with TRBJ2-5; no clear D gene. V lost 2 bases and J 4 bases, leaving 8 bases between the germline ends. Germline V gene lookup returns CDR1 SSHAT and CDR2 FNYEAQ (reference sequence). The CDR3 totals 13 residues.

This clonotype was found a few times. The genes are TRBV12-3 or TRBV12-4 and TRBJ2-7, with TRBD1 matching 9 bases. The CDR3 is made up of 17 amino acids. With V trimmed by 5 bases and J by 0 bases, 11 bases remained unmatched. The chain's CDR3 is CASSLIPGQGPSYEQYF. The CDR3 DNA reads TGTGCCAGCAGTCTGATACCGGGACAGGGCCCCTCCTACGAGCAGTACTTC.

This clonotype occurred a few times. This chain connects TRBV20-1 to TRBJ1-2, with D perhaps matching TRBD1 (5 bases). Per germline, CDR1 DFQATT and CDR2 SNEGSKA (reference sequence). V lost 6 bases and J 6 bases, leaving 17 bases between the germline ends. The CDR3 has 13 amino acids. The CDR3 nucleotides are TGCAGTGCCCCGACAGAGGGAGGTGATGGCTACACCTTC. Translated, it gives CSAPTEGGDGYTF.

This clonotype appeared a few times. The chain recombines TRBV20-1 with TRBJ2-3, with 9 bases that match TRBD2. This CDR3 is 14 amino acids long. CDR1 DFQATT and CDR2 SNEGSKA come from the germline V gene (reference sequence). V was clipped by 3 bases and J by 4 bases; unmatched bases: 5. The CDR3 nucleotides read TGCAGTGCTAGTTTAGCGGGGGTGGCAGATACGCAGTATTTT. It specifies CSASLAGVADTQYF.